Shown below are 12 T cell receptor beta chains from a single sample sequenced in a study of blood T cell repertoires in COVID-19. Assay: immunoSEQ multiplex PCR; the TCRdb copy retains only in-frame clones and omits some. The sample contains around 130,000 clones, roughly three quarters of which appear only once. The source material was peripheral blood. Receptor source: a human donor in a cohort sampled during active COVID-19.

The chain joins TRBV7-8 to TRBJ2-7, with 7 positions matching TRBD2. The germline V gene has CDR1 SGHVS and CDR2 FQNEAQ. The CDR3 runs 17 residues. J lost 2 bases, V lost 5 bases, and 15 bases had no gene match. CDR3 sequence: CASSPGGMGATPYEQYF. CDR3 bases: TGTGCCAGCAGCCCCGGGGGGATGGGAGCCACCCCCTACGAGCAGTACTTC.

V usage is TRBV29-1 and J usage is TRBJ2-7; weak D call: TRBD1 (6 bases). This CDR3 comprises 12 residues. The ends were cut back, 1 base at V and 4 bases at J, with 8 bases in the middle. CDR1 is SQVTM and CDR2 is ANQGSEA in the germline V gene. For the CDR3, the DNA is TGCAGCGTTGAAGCAGGGGCGTACGAGCAGTACTTC. As protein: CSVEAGAYEQYF.

Notes on this clone: The limits of the CDR3 on the DNA are not certain, so only TCRdb's listed CDR3 is given. The rearrangement links TRBV6-5 to TRBJ2-7; the listed D gene, TRBD2, was not tested against the DNA. The CDR3 has 15 residues if both end residues are counted. Germline CDR1 is MNHEY and CDR2 is SVGAGI. CDR3 in amino acids: CASSTSLAGGREQYF.

This chain links TRBV7-9 with TRBJ2-7; 9 nucleotides agree with TRBD1. Germline CDR1 SEHNR, CDR2 FQNEAQ (reference sequence). The CDR3 has 16 amino acids. J gave up 2 bases and V 1 base, and 6 bases lay outside the gene matches. CDR3 amino acids: CASSLGAGQGPYEQYF. CDR3 bases: TGTGCCAGCAGCTTAGGGGCGGGACAGGGTCCCTACGAGCAGTACTTC.

The chain is built from TRBV6-5 and TRBJ2-7, with 9 bases fitting TRBD1. This CDR3 contains 13 residues. CDR1 and CDR2 from the germline V gene are MNHEY and SVGAGI. J gave up 8 bases and V 2 bases, and 4 bases lay outside the gene matches. DNA of the CDR3: TGTGCCAGCAGTTACGGGGACAGGGAGCAGCAGTACTTC. Protein: CASSYGDREQQYF.

This clone was seen only once. This chain connects TRBV9 to TRBJ1-3; no clear D gene. This CDR3 is built from 14 residues. Trimming took 2 bases from V and 8 from J, leaving 14 bases between them. The germline V gene has CDR1 SGDLS and CDR2 YYNGEE. The CDR3 nucleotides read TGTGCCAGCAGCGTCGGCGGTTTCGGTGACACCATATATTTT. As protein: CASSVGGFGDTIYF.

The rearrangement uses TRBV6-6 and TRBJ1-2; D unresolved. The germline V gene encodes CDR1 MNHNY and CDR2 SVGAGI (reference sequence). The CDR3 loop spans 12 amino acids. V lost 2 bases to trimming and J lost 7 bases, with 8 bases between them. The CDR3 sequence is CASSYGGSGYTF. The CDR3 DNA reads as TGTGCCAGCAGTTACGGAGGGAGTGGCTACACCTTC.

This clone appeared once. The genes are TRBV11-2 and TRBJ1-2; no reliable D call. Germline assignment: CDR1 SGHAT and CDR2 FQNNGV. V lost 1 base, J lost 4 bases, and 7 bases lay in between. The CDR3 extends over 13 amino acids. CDR3 region: CASSLGAIYGYTF. The CDR3 DNA is TGTGCCAGCAGCTTAGGCGCTATCTATGGCTACACCTTC. Drawing the rest from reference TRBV11-2 and TRBJ1-2, the complete variable domain is EAGVAQSPRYKIIEKRQSVAFWCNPISGHATLYWYQQILGQGPKLLIQFQNNGVVDDSQLPKDRFSAERLKGVDSTLKIQPAKLEDSAVYLCASSLGAIYGYTFGSGTRLTVV.

The chain joins TRBV20-1 to TRBJ2-7; D possibly corresponds to TRBD2 (5 bases). This CDR3 is 11 amino acids long. Germline CDR1 and CDR2: DFQATT and SNEGSKA (reference sequence). V was shortened by 3 bases and J by 5 bases, with 8 bases between the two germline ends. The CDR3, as DNA: TGCAGTGCTAGCGGGATGGACGAGCAGTACTTC. Protein sequence: CSASGMDEQYF.

The chain recombines TRBV6-1 with TRBJ2-5; D remains ambiguous. The V and J ends lost 0 bases and 2 bases respectively, with 13 bases between them. Per the germline V gene, CDR1 is MNHNS and CDR2 is SASEGT. This CDR3 region has 16 residues. CDR3 nucleotides: TGTGCCAGCAGTGAAGCTAAACTCCTTACTCAAGAGACCCAGTACTTC. This gives the protein CASSEAKLLTQETQYF.

The rearrangement links TRBV28 to TRBJ2-7, with a weak D call TRBD2 (5 bases). Germline V CDR1 and CDR2: MDHEN, SYDVKM. The CDR3 spans 12 residues. The ends were cut back, 3 bases at V and 6 bases at J, with 9 bases in the middle. The CDR3, as DNA: TGTGCCAGCAGTTTCGGGGAAGGCGAGCAGTACTTC. Residues: CASSFGEGEQYF.

The V gene is TRBV11-3, the J gene TRBJ2-3; D is uncertain. The CDR3 loop spans 15 amino acids. V was clipped by 1 base and J by 2 bases, with 10 bases between them. Per the germline V gene, CDR1 is SGHNT and CDR2 is YENEEA. The CDR3 region has the DNA TGTGCCAGCAGCTTAGGTGCAGAATTCACAGATACGCAGTATTTT. This gives the protein CASSLGAEFTDTQYF.